Listed here are 27 T cell receptor beta chains from one sample, sequenced in a study of molecular identifiers for immune sequencing clone quantification. In TCRdb, the PCR reads were re-called with MiXCR into one record per CDR3 protein. The sample holds tens of thousands of distinct CDR3 sequences; around 17% are singletons and the top ten take around 0.8%. Sequencing was carried out using naive CD8+ T cells from blood, with Jurkat cell RNA spiked in. The subset was: FACS-sorted CD8+CD4-CCR7+CD45RA+ naive T cells. The receptors were sampled from a human donor in good health. Some libraries in this study had Jurkat cell RNA spiked in.

This clonotype was seen ten or more times. The V gene is TRBV27, the J gene TRBJ2-3; D not resolved. CDR1 and CDR2 from the germline V gene are MNHEY and SMNVEV (reference sequence). The CDR3 is 13 residues long. The V end lost 0 bases, the J end lost 5 bases, and 6 bases lay between the germline ends. For the CDR3, the DNA is TGTGCCAGCAGTTTATCCGGGCGAGATACGCAGTATTTT. Translated, it gives CASSLSGRDTQYF.

The rearrangement joins TRBV9 to TRBJ2-7; TRBD1 matches 8 bases. V lost 0 bases and J lost 2; bases outside the gene matches: 4. CDR1 is SGDLS and CDR2 is YYNGEE in the germline V gene. This CDR3 spans 15 amino acids. The CDR3 sequence is CASSVEAGGPYEQYF. For the CDR3, the DNA is TGTGCCAGCAGCGTAGAAGCAGGGGGCCCCTACGAGCAGTACTTC.

This chain connects TRBV20-1 to TRBJ1-5; TRBD1 might be the D (5 bases). Germline values: CDR1 DFQATT, CDR2 SNEGSKA (reference sequence). Trimming took off 6 bases at V and 1 base at J, with 10 bases between the two ends. The CDR3 extends over 13 amino acids. The CDR3: CSAEGRSNQPQHF. CDR3 coding DNA: TGCAGTGCAGAGGGACGGAGCAATCAGCCCCAGCATTTT.

On this clonotype: With a much larger clone just one base away, this may be a read error. The CDR3 sequence: CATSDRDRLVRELFF. The CDR3 nucleotides are TGTGCCACCAGTGACCGAGACAGGTTGGTCAGGGAGCTGTTTTTT. This sequence joins TRBV24-1 and TRBJ2-2; a possible D gene is TRBD1 (6 bases). V was trimmed by 4 bases and J by 9 bases, leaving 17 bases between them. This CDR3 spans 15 amino acids. CDR1 KGHDR and CDR2 SFDVKD come from the germline V gene.

This clonotype was observed at least ten times. This rearrangement joins TRBV23-1 to TRBJ2-6; 12 bases fit TRBD1. TRBV23-1 is annotated as an ORF whose role is uncertain. With V trimmed by 4 bases and J by 3 bases, 7 bases remained unmatched. The CDR3 contains 18 residues. CDR3 in amino acids: CASSLTGTGGYGANVLTF. The CDR3 DNA follows: TGCGCCAGCAGTCTAACCGGGACAGGGGGCTATGGGGCCAACGTCCTGACTTTC.

Ten or more counts support this clonotype. This rearrangement joins TRBV9 to TRBJ2-2; D gene unclear. This CDR3 has 12 residues. V gave up 6 bases and J gave up 3 bases, with 6 bases separating them. Germline V gene sequence: CDR1 SGDLS, CDR2 YYNGEE. CDR3 protein: CASNSDTGELFF. CDR3 coding DNA: TGTGCCAGCAACTCTGACACCGGGGAGCTGTTTTTT.

This clonotype was picked up many times. At one end, the junction sequence differs from germline, possibly due to a read error. The chain links TRBV20-1 to TRBJ1-1; the match to TRBD1 covers 7 bases. The CDR3 runs 13 residues. Germline CDR1 reads DFQATT; CDR2 reads SNEGSKA (reference sequence). In DNA form, the CDR3 reads TGCAGTGCTAGAGATACAGGGGCGACTGAAGCTTCCTTT. Amino acid sequence: CSARDTGATEASF.

This clonotype was seen many times. V usage is TRBV20-1 and J usage is TRBJ2-5; perhaps TRBD1 as D (5 bases). V lost 4 bases, J lost 3 bases, and 12 bases lay in between. The germline gives CDR1 DFQATT, CDR2 SNEGSKA (reference sequence). CDR3 size: 13 residues. The CDR3 bases are TGCAGTGCTACCGACAGACAGAAAGAGACCCAGTACTTC. It specifies CSATDRQKETQYF.

This clonotype was seen repeatedly, ten times or more. This rearrangement joins TRBV2 to TRBJ2-2; D ambiguous. Germline values: CDR1 SNHLY, CDR2 FYNNEI. This CDR3 has 15 amino acids. Between the trimmed V and J ends, which lost 6 bases and 4 bases, there was a span of 15 bases. CDR3 DNA sequence: TGTGCCAGCAGCGATAGCCGGCTATCCACCGGGGAGCTGTTTTTT. Protein sequence: CASSDSRLSTGELFF.

Concerning this clonotype itself: A single base separates this from a much larger clone, so it may be a read error. The V gene is TRBV7-8, the J gene TRBJ2-7; D is unresolved. Between the trimmed V and J ends, which lost 1 base and 4 bases, there was a span of 14 bases. CDR1 is SGHVS, CDR2 FQNEAQ, per germline. The CDR3 totals 15 residues. DNA of the CDR3: TGTGCCAGCAGCTTAGTGGTCTCTGGGATATACGAGCAGTACTTC. Protein: CASSLVVSGIYEQYF.

J is TRBJ1-5 and V is TRBV9; D is undetermined. The germline V gene has CDR1 SGDLS and CDR2 YYNGEE. The CDR3 length is 16 residues. V shed 4 bases and J shed 0 bases, with 14 bases lying between them. The CDR3 loop reads CASSTQDRYSNQPQHF. As DNA, the CDR3 is TGTGCCAGCAGCACCCAAGACCGGTATAGCAATCAGCCCCAGCATTTT.

This clonotype was found many times. The chain couples TRBV7-6 to TRBJ2-7; perhaps TRBD2 as D (7 bases). This CDR3 has 14 amino acids. Germline CDR1 is SGHVS and CDR2 is FNYEAQ. Trimming took off 5 bases at V and 7 bases at J, with 18 bases between the two ends. The CDR3 coding sequence is TGTGCCAGCAGCCCCAGCCCGGGGGGCATAGAGCAGTACTTC. This translates into CASSPSPGGIEQYF.

This clonotype has ten or more counts. The V call is TRBV12-3 or TRBV12-4, the J call TRBJ1-4, with D possibly matching TRBD1 (6 bases). The CDR3 loop spans 16 amino acids. V was clipped by 4 bases and J by 4 bases, with 16 bases between them. The CDR3 loop is CASSYPGARDNEKLFF. For the CDR3, the DNA is TGTGCCAGCAGTTACCCGGGGGCGCGGGATAATGAAAAACTGTTTTTT.

Many counts were recorded for this clonotype. The chain has TRBV12-5 and TRBJ1-1; D is uncertain. In germline, CDR1 is LGHNT, CDR2 FRNRAP. The CDR3 has 15 amino acids. The V gene lost 3 bases and the J gene lost 0 bases, with 11 bases spanning the gap. CDR3 loop: CASGFSAGVNTEAFF. CDR3 DNA sequence: TGTGCTAGTGGTTTCTCCGCCGGAGTGAACACTGAAGCTTTCTTT.

This clonotype was seen many times. The CDR3 nucleotides are TGTGCCAGCAGCTTACCGGGACAGGGTTATGAAAAACTGTTTTTT. Its protein is CASSLPGQGYEKLFF. This sequence joins TRBV7-8 and TRBJ1-4; TRBD1 matches at 9 bases. Germline V gene lookup returns CDR1 SGHVS and CDR2 FQNEAQ. The CDR3 loop spans 15 amino acids. The V and J ends lost 2 bases and 6 bases, in that order; junction bases with no gene match: 4.

This clonotype has ten or more counts. The J gene is TRBJ1-5, the V gene TRBV20-1, with D perhaps TRBD1 (5 bases). The germline V gene encodes CDR1 DFQATT and CDR2 SNEGSKA (reference sequence). This CDR3 is 16 amino acids long. Trimming removed 0 bases from V and 0 bases from J, with 12 bases in between. CDR3 amino acids: CSARDKQAHSNQPQHF. In DNA form, the CDR3 reads TGCAGTGCTAGAGACAAACAGGCCCATAGCAATCAGCCCCAGCATTTT.

This clonotype has a count of ten or more. V is TRBV7-9 and J is TRBJ2-7; 9 bases fit TRBD2. V lost 5 bases to trimming and J lost 2 bases; unmatched junction nucleotides: 7. Germline lookup yields CDR1 SEHNR and CDR2 FQNEAQ (reference sequence). This CDR3 spans 15 amino acids. CDR3 DNA sequence: TGTGCCAGCAGCGACGGACTAGCGCGGACCTACGAGCAGTACTTC. Translation gives CASSDGLARTYEQYF.

At least ten counts were recorded for this clonotype. V gene TRBV19 combines with J gene TRBJ1-1, with unresolved D. The CDR3 runs to 13 residues. From germline, CDR1 is LNHDA and CDR2 SQIVND (reference sequence). V was pared by 10 bases and J by 2 bases, with 14 bases between. CDR3 sequence reads: CATSATRNTEAFF. CDR3 in DNA: TGTGCCACGTCGGCAACTCGCAACACTGAAGCTTTCTTT.

A single count supports this clonotype. V gene TRBV24-1 combines with J gene TRBJ2-3, with 7 bases that match TRBD1. The CDR3 is 16 residues long. Germline V lookup: CDR1 KGHDR, CDR2 SFDVKD. With 4 bases clipped from V and 0 bases from J, the junction kept 6 bases outside the gene matches. The chain's CDR3 is CATSDARDSSTDTQYF. The CDR3 DNA sequence: TGTGCCACCAGTGACGCAAGGGACAGTAGCACAGATACGCAGTATTTT.

This clonotype has a count of ten or more. In DNA form, the CDR3 reads TGTGCCAGCAGCCATGACAGGGCCACCGGGGAGCTGTTTTTT. It specifies CASSHDRATGELFF. The gene calls are TRBV7-9 and TRBJ2-2, with 7 bases aligning to TRBD1. The germline V gene has CDR1 SEHNR and CDR2 FQNEAQ (reference sequence). The trim removed 5 bases at V and 4 bases at J, leaving 4 bases unmatched. The CDR3 length is 14 residues. The full variable domain, with the rest looked up from reference TRBV7-9 and TRBJ2-2, is DTGVSQNPRHKITKRGQNVTFRCDPISEHNRLYWYRQTLGQGPEFLTYFQNEAQLEKSRLLSDRFSAERPKGSFSTLEIQRTEQGDSAMYLCASSHDRATGELFFGEGSRLTVL.

Turning to this clonotype: Given a much more abundant clone one base away, this may be a read error. V usage is TRBV5-1 and J usage is TRBJ2-1; D might be TRBD2 (5 bases). Germline CDR1 and CDR2: SGHRS and YFSETQ. The V end was cut by 3 bases, the J end by 10 bases, with 20 bases between. This CDR3 contains 15 residues. Written as DNA, the CDR3 is TGCGCCAGCAGCTCCATTCAGTTGGGGTGGGAGGAGCAGTTCTTC. This codes for CASSSIQLGWEEQFF.

Ten or more counts support this clonotype. The chain has TRBV6-2 or TRBV6-3 and TRBJ1-1, with D tentatively TRBD1 (5 bases). The germline gives CDR1 MNHEY, CDR2 SVGEGT. V was shortened by 6 bases and J by 5 bases, with 10 bases between the two germline ends. This CDR3 spans 12 amino acids. CDR3 loop: CASRRGSTEAFF. In DNA, the CDR3 is TGTGCCAGCAGACGGGGGTCGACTGAAGCTTTCTTT.

The table lists this clonotype with a few counts. The chain joins TRBV30 to TRBJ2-1, with D possibly being TRBD1 (6 bases). This CDR3 has 14 residues. In germline, CDR1 is GTSNPN, CDR2 SVGIG (reference sequence). V shed 4 bases and J shed 3 bases, with 13 bases lying between them. CDR3 loop: CAWTPGQLYNEQFF. The CDR3 DNA follows: TGTGCCTGGACCCCCGGACAGCTCTACAATGAGCAGTTCTTC.

Remarks on this clonotype: Since a much larger clone is just one base distant, this may be a read error. V usage is TRBV20-1 and J usage is TRBJ2-3; unclear D gene. The CDR3 covers 16 residues. The V and J ends lost 0 bases and 4 bases respectively, with 17 bases between them. Germline V CDR1 and CDR2: DFQATT, SNEGSKA (reference sequence). DNA of the CDR3: TGCAGTGCTAGAGATGGGGATGTTCTTCGCGCAGATACGCAGTATTTT. The encoded protein is CSARDGDVLRADTQYF.

Points on this clonotype: A much larger clone is a single base away; this may be a read error. V is TRBV18 and J is TRBJ2-1, with 8 bases identical to TRBD2. CDR3 length: 16 amino acids. Germline CDR1 KGHSH, CDR2 LQKENI. DNA of the CDR3: TGTGTCAGCTCACCATCGGCAGGGACTAGTTACAATGAGCAGTTCTTC. It codes for CVSSPSAGTSYNEQFF.

This clonotype was seen ten or more times. The chain employs TRBV20-1 and TRBJ1-6; the match to TRBD1 covers 8 bases. CDR1 DFQATT and CDR2 SNEGSKA come from the germline V gene (reference sequence). V lost 1 base, J lost 7 bases, and 9 bases stayed unmatched. CDR3 length: 16 residues. CDR3 residues: CSARALAGGSNSPLHF. CDR3 nucleotide sequence: TGCAGTGCTAGAGCTTTGGCAGGGGGCTCAAATTCACCCCTCCACTTT.

This clonotype was recorded at least ten times. The rearrangement uses TRBV6-2 or TRBV6-3 and TRBJ2-7; D is perhaps TRBD2 (5 bases). V lost 2 bases and J lost 0, with 17 bases in between. Germline lookup yields CDR1 MNHEY and CDR2 SVGEGT. The CDR3 extends over 17 amino acids. CDR3 residues: CASSYATAGLSSYEQYF. DNA of the CDR3: TGTGCCAGCAGTTACGCCACCGCAGGACTGAGCTCCTACGAGCAGTACTTC.